The next 19 T cell receptor beta chains were all read from a single sample in a study of cytomegalovirus exposure and HLA in healthy donors (TCRdb year 2017). Library generation was performed with the immunoSEQ multiplex PCR assay. The multiplex PCR relied on a mix of 60 forward primers for TCR Vbeta segments and 13 reverse primers for TCR Jbeta segments. The table was pulled from immuneACCESS by TCRdb, which kept in-frame rearrangements only. Such tables lose some clones; where checked, under half of the loss comes from unresolved V genes, and the rest has no known cause. The sample contains under 200,000 clones, over 60% of them found a single time. The ten largest clonotypes hold around 5.7% of the sample. Sequencing input: PBMCs. These TCRs come from a man between 40 and 49 years old in good health and CMV-seronegative.

The rearrangement joins TRBV19 to TRBJ1-1, with a possible D match to TRBD1 (6 bases). Germline CDR1 and CDR2: LNHDA and SQIVND (reference sequence). The CDR3 runs 12 residues. V lost 7 bases, J lost 6 bases, and 12 bases lay in between. The DNA for the CDR3 is TGTGCCAGTACCTCCGGGGGGCCTGAAGCTTTCTTT. Translated, it gives CASTSGGPEAFF.

The genes are TRBV10-3 and TRBJ1-1, with D hard to call. V was clipped by 7 bases and J by 2 bases, with 11 bases between them. CDR3 length: 13 residues. Germline CDR1 is ENHRY and CDR2 is SYGVKD. The CDR3 region has the DNA TGTGCCATCACAGAGGGTGTCAACACTGAAGCTTTCTTT. Translation gives CAITEGVNTEAFF.

CDR3 in DNA: TGTGCCAGCAGCTTAGCGCCCGGTCCCAATGAGCAGTTCTTC. It encodes CASSLAPGPNEQFF. The chain is built from TRBV7-7 and TRBJ2-1; D gene ambiguous. V was cut by 0 bases and J by 6 bases, with 9 bases left in between. CDR3 length: 14 amino acids. CDR1 SSHAT and CDR2 FNYEAQ come from the germline V gene (reference sequence).

The rearrangement links TRBV15 to TRBJ2-3, with TRBD2 identical over 8 bases. The germline V gene encodes CDR1 LNHNV and CDR2 YYDKDF (reference sequence). The trim removed 4 bases at V and 0 bases at J, leaving 9 bases unmatched. The CDR3 runs 17 residues. The CDR3 nucleotides read TGTGCCACCAGCACAACACTAGCGGCTACTAGCACAGATACGCAGTATTTT. Its protein product is CATSTTLAATSTDTQYF.

Concerning this clone itself: Other DNA sequences within the sample encode an identical CDR3. In DNA, the CDR3 is TGCGCCAGCAGCCAAACGCTGGCGGGAGCATATGAGCAGTTCTTC. Its translation: CASSQTLAGAYEQFF. V is TRBV4-3 and J is TRBJ2-1, with TRBD2 identical over 7 bases. V was pared by 2 bases and J by 8 bases, with 9 bases of the junction left unmatched. The germline V gene has CDR1 LGHNA and CDR2 YSLEER. The CDR3 covers 15 residues.

This rearrangement joins TRBV5-4 to TRBJ2-2; D call uncertain. The CDR3 sequence is 15 residues long. Trimming cost V 0 bases and J 9 bases, with 15 bases left between them. Per germline, CDR1 SGHNT and CDR2 YYREEE (reference sequence). This CDR3 reads CASSLARSVGRELFF. The DNA for the CDR3 is TGTGCCAGCAGCTTGGCCAGGTCAGTAGGAAGGGAGCTGTTTTTT.

The chain employs TRBV6-5 and TRBJ1-3; D is possibly TRBD1 (5 bases). Germline V gene lookup returns CDR1 MNHEY and CDR2 SVGAGI. CDR3 size: 15 residues. Trimming removed 5 bases from V and 0 bases from J, with 11 bases in between. The CDR3 DNA follows: TGTGCCAGCAGTATGACAGCAATCTCTGGAAACACCATATATTTT. Residues: CASSMTAISGNTIYF.

J is TRBJ2-2 and V is TRBV7-6; 9 nucleotides match TRBD2. Germline V gene lookup returns CDR1 SGHVS and CDR2 FNYEAQ. The ends lost 5 bases at V and 0 bases at J; junction bases unmatched: 16. The CDR3 is made up of 20 amino acids. CDR3 sequence (DNA): TGTGCCAGCAGCCCGCGCCGGACTAGCGAAACACGATCGAACACCGGGGAGCTGTTTTTT. Translated, it gives CASSPRRTSETRSNTGELFF.

This chain connects TRBV10-3 to TRBJ2-1; D is unclear. Between the trimmed V and J ends, which lost 8 bases and 4 bases, there was a span of 15 bases. CDR3 length: 14 amino acids. Germline CDR1 reads ENHRY; CDR2 reads SYGVKD. The CDR3 DNA reads TGTGCCATCTCGACGAGCGAGTCGTACAATGAGCAGTTCTTC. Translated, it gives CAISTSESYNEQFF.

This clone turned up a few times. The genes are TRBV4-3 and TRBJ1-2; D is unresolved. The CDR3 runs to 17 residues. The V gene's germline CDR1 is LGHNA and CDR2 YSLEER. Trimming removed 0 bases at V and 5 bases at J, with 19 bases between. The CDR3 protein is CASSQDLFRLPTYGYTF. For the CDR3, the DNA is TGCGCCAGCAGCCAAGATCTCTTCCGTTTACCCACATATGGCTACACCTTC.

This clone was observed a handful of times. The chain recombines TRBV2 with TRBJ2-7; D gene unclear. V lost 6 bases, J lost 5 bases, and 14 bases lay in between. The CDR3 is made up of 13 amino acids. The germline gives CDR1 SNHLY, CDR2 FYNNEI. The CDR3 coding sequence is TGTGCCAGCAGGAAGGAGCACGGCAACGAGCAGTACTTC. This gives the protein CASRKEHGNEQYF.

This clone was counted a single time. The identical CDR3 is also encoded by other nucleotide sequences in the sample. V gene TRBV20-1 combines with J gene TRBJ1-1; D not resolved. This CDR3 is 11 amino acids long. V was shortened by 6 bases and J by 0 bases, with 5 bases between the two germline ends. Germline loops: CDR1 DFQATT, CDR2 SNEGSKA (reference sequence). The CDR3 DNA sequence: TGCAGTGCACTTTTGAACACTGAAGCTTTCTTT. This encodes CSALLNTEAFF.

The chain is built from TRBV11-3 and TRBJ1-4, with TRBD1 matching 9 bases. This CDR3 is built from 17 residues. Germline loops: CDR1 SGHNT, CDR2 YENEEA. Germline trimming cut 1 base from V and 5 bases from J; bases unmatched to any gene: 8. CDR3 nucleotides: TGTGCCAGCAGCTTAGGGGGGGACAGGGTACCGAATGAAAAACTGTTTTTT. Amino acids: CASSLGGDRVPNEKLFF.

V and J are TRBV6-6 and TRBJ1-4; D unresolved. The V gene's germline CDR1 is MNHNY and CDR2 SVGAGI (reference sequence). The CDR3 is 14 amino acids. Trimming took 5 bases from V and 7 from J, leaving 14 bases between them. CDR3: CASSGRENGEKLFF. CDR3 DNA: TGTGCCAGCAGTGGTAGGGAGAATGGTGAAAAACTGTTTTTT.

J is TRBJ2-7 and V is TRBV19; perhaps TRBD2 as D (8 bases). Looked up from germline, CDR1 is LNHDA and CDR2 is SQIVND (reference sequence). The CDR3 extends over 14 amino acids. V lost 6 bases and J 6 bases, leaving 18 bases between the germline ends. CDR3 region: CASSAGRGPGEQYF. The CDR3 bases are TGTGCCAGTAGCGCCGGGAGGGGGCCAGGCGAGCAGTACTTC.

The rearrangement links TRBV7-2 to TRBJ2-5; 8 bases map to TRBD1. The CDR3 runs 14 residues. The germline gives CDR1 SGHTA, CDR2 FQGNSA. V dropped 6 bases and J dropped 3; count of bases not matched to a gene: 6. CDR3 amino acids: CASRLDRVEETQYF. For the CDR3, the DNA is TGTGCCAGCAGGCTGGACAGGGTAGAAGAGACCCAGTACTTC.

This chain uses TRBV4-1 with TRBJ1-1, with D perhaps TRBD1 (6 bases). Germline lookup yields CDR1 MGHRA and CDR2 YSYEKL. The CDR3 spans 15 residues. V gave up 4 bases and J gave up 0 bases, with 12 bases separating them. The CDR3, as DNA: TGCGCCAGCAGCCCGATACAGGGAATGAACACTGAAGCTTTCTTT. This translates into CASSPIQGMNTEAFF.

The rearrangement joins TRBV5-1 to TRBJ2-7, with D tentatively TRBD2 (5 bases). In germline, CDR1 is SGHRS, CDR2 YFSETQ. The germline V and J ends were trimmed by 3 bases and 3 bases, with 10 bases remaining between them. The CDR3 loop spans 13 amino acids. CDR3 protein: CASSSWGDYEQYF. The CDR3 DNA follows: TGCGCCAGCAGCTCTTGGGGAGACTACGAGCAGTACTTC.

This chain connects TRBV15 to TRBJ2-7; the D is unclear. The CDR3 runs 13 residues. V was clipped by 0 bases and J by 7 bases, with 10 bases between them. Germline loops: CDR1 LNHNV, CDR2 YYDKDF (reference sequence). CDR3 bases: TGTGCCACCAGCAGAGATCGGTCCCTGGAGCAGTACTTC. This sequence encodes CATSRDRSLEQYF.